The sequence of this T cell receptor beta chain was determined in a study of glioma-infiltrating T cells. Study-level points and caveats: Tissue and blood shared very few CDR3 sequences.

J gave up 10 bases and V 4 bases, and 12 bases lay outside the gene matches. Germline V gene sequence: CDR1 SGHDN, CDR2 FVKESK. The CDR3 length is 15 residues. The iRepertoire nested amplicon-rescue multiplex PCR amplified TCR alpha and beta CDR3s from RNA. Input was roughly 85-400 ng of tissue mRNA or PBMC total RNA. A single record per CDR3 protein comes from TCRdb applying MiXCR to the multiplex PCR reads. The data show roughly 120,000 distinct CDR3 sequences, about 25% seen once. As for this clonotype: What it recognizes is unknown. A much larger clone lies one base from this, so it may be a read error.

Sequenced input: glioma tissue, nonneoplastic brain tissue, or PBMCs (not recorded which). This chain uses TRBV14 with TRBJ2-1, with 8 positions matching TRBD2. The TCR comes from a human donor with low-grade glioma or glioblastoma, undergoing nonglioma brain surgery, or in good health (not recorded which). The CDR3 coding sequence is TGTGCCAGCAGCCGTTTAGCGGGATCCCCCTACGAGCAGTTCTTC. Protein product: CASSRLAGSPYEQFF. Drawing the rest from reference TRBV14 and TRBJ2-1, the complete variable domain is EAGVTQFPSHSVIEKGQTVTLRCDPISGHDNLYWYRRVMGKEIKFLLHFVKESKQDESGMPNNRFLAERTGGTYSTLKVQPAELEDSGVYFCASSRLAGSPYEQFFGPGTRLTVL.